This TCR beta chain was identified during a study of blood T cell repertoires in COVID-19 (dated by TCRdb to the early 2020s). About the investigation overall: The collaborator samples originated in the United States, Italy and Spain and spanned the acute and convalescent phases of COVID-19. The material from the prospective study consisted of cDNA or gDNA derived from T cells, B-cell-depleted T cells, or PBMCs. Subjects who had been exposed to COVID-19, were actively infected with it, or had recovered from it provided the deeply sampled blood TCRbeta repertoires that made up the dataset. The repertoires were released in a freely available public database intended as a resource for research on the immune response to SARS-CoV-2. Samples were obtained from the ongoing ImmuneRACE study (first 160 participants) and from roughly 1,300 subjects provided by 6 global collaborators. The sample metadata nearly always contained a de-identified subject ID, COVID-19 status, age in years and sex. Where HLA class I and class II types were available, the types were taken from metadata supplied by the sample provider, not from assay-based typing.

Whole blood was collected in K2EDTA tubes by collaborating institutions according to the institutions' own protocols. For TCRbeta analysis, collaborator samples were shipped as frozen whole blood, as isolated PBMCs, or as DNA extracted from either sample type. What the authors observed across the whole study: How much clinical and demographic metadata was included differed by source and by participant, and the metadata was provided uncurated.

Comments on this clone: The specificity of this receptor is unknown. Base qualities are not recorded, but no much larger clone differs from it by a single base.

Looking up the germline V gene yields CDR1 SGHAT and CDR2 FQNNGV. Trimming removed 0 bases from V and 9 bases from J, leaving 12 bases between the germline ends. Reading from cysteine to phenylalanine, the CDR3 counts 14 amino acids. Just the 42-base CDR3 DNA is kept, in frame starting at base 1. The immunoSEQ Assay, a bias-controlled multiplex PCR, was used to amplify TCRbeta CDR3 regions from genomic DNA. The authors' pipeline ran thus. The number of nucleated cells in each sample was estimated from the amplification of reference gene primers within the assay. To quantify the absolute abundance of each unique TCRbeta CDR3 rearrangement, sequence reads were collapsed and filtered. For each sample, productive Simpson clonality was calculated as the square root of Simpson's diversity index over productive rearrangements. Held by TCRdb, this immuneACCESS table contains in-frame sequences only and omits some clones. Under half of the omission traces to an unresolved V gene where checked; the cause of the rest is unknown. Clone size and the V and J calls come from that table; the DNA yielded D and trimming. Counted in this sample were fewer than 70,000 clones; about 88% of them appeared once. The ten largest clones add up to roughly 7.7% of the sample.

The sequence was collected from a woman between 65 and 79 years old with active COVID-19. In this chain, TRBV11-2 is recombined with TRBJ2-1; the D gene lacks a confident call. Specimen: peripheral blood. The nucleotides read TGTGCCAGCAGCTTAGACCCCGGAGCGCTTGAGCAGTTCTTC. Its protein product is CASSLDPGALEQFF.